The T cell receptor beta chain described here comes from a study of cytomegalovirus exposure and HLA in healthy donors. Study results and limitations: In vitro, a few CMV-associated chains proved specific for CMV antigens. Sequencing likely produced, as an artifact, a cluster of highly shared sequence variants.

This PCR relied on a set of 60 Vbeta primers and 13 Jbeta primers. Data came from immunoSEQ multiplex PCR; TCRdb stores just in-frame clones and leaves some out. The data show about 60,000 clones, approximately 71% seen once. Germline V CDR1 and CDR2: SGHRS, YFSETQ. The CDR3 is 14 residues long. V was cut by 4 bases and J by 4 bases, with 12 bases left in between. Comments on this clone: Its antigen is still unknown.

This chain uses TRBV5-1 with TRBJ2-1, with D possibly matching TRBD2 (7 bases). The receptor was isolated from a man aged 40-49 years in good health and CMV-seropositive. Sequenced: PBMCs. CDR3 sequence (DNA): TGCGCCAGCAGCGGGGGGGCAAGGTACAATGAGCAGTTCTTC. Translation: CASSGGARYNEQFF.